This T cell receptor beta chain originates from a study of blood T cell repertoires in COVID-19. Study overall: Specimens from acute and convalescent COVID-19 originated in the United States, Italy and Spain. The cDNA or gDNA used as material had been derived from T cells, B-cell-depleted T cells, or PBMCs.

This clone showed up just once. In the original workflow: How many nucleated cells were present was estimated from reference gene primer amplification. Repertoires were generated with immunoSEQ multiplex PCR, while TCRdb's copy carries only in-frame clones and drops some. The DNA gave D and trimming, while V, J and clone size come from that table. The repertoire holds around 300,000 clones, with approximately 91% as singletons. The sequence was obtained from a man aged 50 to 59 with acute or convalescent COVID-19. Specimen: peripheral blood.

For the CDR3, the DNA is TGTGCCAGCACCGTTGGTGGCCAGGGGGCTGGTGAGCAGTTCTTC. As protein: CASTVGGQGAGEQFF. The chain combines TRBV7-6 with TRBJ2-1; 8 bases match TRBD1. Germline V CDR1 and CDR2: SGHVS, FNYEAQ. J lost 9 bases, V lost 7 bases, and 14 bases had no gene match. This CDR3 region has 15 residues.